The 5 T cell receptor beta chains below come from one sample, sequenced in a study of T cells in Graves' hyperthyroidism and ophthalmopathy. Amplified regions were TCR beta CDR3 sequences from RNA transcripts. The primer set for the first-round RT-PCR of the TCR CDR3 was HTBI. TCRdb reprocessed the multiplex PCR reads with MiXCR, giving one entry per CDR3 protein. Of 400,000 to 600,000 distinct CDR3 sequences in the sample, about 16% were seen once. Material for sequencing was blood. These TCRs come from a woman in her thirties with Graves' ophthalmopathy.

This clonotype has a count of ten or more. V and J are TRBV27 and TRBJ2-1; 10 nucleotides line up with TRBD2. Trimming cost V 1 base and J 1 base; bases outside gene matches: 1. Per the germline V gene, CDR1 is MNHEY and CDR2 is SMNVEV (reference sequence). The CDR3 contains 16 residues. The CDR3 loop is CASSLLAGGSYNEQFF. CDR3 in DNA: TGTGCCAGCAGTTTATTAGCGGGAGGTTCCTACAATGAGCAGTTCTTC.

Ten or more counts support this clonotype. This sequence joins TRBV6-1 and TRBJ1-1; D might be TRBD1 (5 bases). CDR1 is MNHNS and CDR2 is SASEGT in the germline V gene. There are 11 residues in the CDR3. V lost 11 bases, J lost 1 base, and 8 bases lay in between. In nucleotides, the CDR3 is TGTGCCGTAGGGGCGAACACTGAAGCTTTCTTT. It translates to CAVGANTEAFF.

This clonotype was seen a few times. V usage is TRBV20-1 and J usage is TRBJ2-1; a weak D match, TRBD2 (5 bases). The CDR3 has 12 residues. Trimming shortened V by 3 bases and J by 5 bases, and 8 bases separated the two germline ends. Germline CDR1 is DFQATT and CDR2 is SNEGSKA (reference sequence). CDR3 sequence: CSARDLNNEQFF. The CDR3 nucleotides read TGCAGTGCTAGGGACTTAAACAATGAGCAGTTCTTC.

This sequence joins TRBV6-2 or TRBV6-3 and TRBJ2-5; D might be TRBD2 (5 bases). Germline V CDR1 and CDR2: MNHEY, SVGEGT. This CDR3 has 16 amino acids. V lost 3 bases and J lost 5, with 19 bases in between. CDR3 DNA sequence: TGTGCCAGCAGTTATACAAAACACGCCCCGGGGGAGACCCAGTACTTC. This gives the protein CASSYTKHAPGETQYF.

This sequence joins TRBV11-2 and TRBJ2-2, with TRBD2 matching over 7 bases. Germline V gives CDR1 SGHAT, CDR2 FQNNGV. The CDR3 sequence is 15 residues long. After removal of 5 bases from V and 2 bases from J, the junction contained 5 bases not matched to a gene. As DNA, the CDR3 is TGTGCCAGCAGCGGGGGGGGGGTCAACACCGGGGAGCTGTTTTTT. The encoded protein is CASSGGGVNTGELFF.